This T cell receptor beta chain was recovered during a study of Graves' ophthalmopathy and Graves' hyperthyroidism (dated by TCRdb to the late 2010s). In terms of the full investigation: A patient counted as having stable hyperthyroidism if there was no progression to ophthalmopathy within 18 months of follow-up. To tell Graves' ophthalmopathy apart from Graves' hyperthyroidism, and to predict which patients would progress to ophthalmopathy, the study relied on TCR beta repertoire signatures. Following sample collection, hyperthyroidism patients were given methimazole at a starting dose of 30 mg daily, and ophthalmopathy patients were given high-dose intravenous methylprednisolone. To explore V-J signatures that separate ophthalmopathy from hyperthyroidism, a discovery set of about 100 patients was enrolled, consisting of 43 with ophthalmopathy and around 57 with stable hyperthyroidism. In total, some 130 blood samples were TCR-sequenced: 40 to 45 ophthalmopathy, approximately 80 hyperthyroidism and approximately 17 hyperthyroidism-to-ophthalmopathy patients. In several hyperthyroidism patients, the T-cell repertoires found in thyroid tissue were compared with those found in blood. An independent validation cohort was composed of around 19 hyperthyroidism patients and roughly 16 patients who later progressed from hyperthyroidism to ophthalmopathy. Paper-wide results and their limitations: Most of the expanded thyroid clonotypes with a frequency above 0.001 were also detected in blood, and it was suggested that the thyroid immune response may be reflected by blood repertoires. In cross-validation, the 13-signature model distinguished ophthalmopathy from stable hyperthyroidism with around 90% sensitivity and 81% to 82% specificity, while in the test set the corresponding values were about 80% and 75%. Sample size was not predetermined statistically, and investigators were not blinded to group allocation. In validation, the model predicted ophthalmopathy progression with nearly 71% sensitivity and 72.22% specificity; more than ten predicted patients were CT-confirmed with GO in a median of around 6.5 months.

Sequences ENHRY (CDR1) and SYGVKD (CDR2) are obtained from the germline V gene. Here V drops 6 bases and J drops 6 bases, and the junction holds 10 bases not matched to any gene. Inclusive of the bounding cysteine and phenylalanine, the CDR3 is 16 residues long. Only the CDR3 DNA is retained, 48 bases long and in frame from the first base. TCR beta CDR3 regions were amplified from RNA transcripts for repertoire sequencing. The first round of RT-PCR was done with HTBI primers and the Qiagen OneStep RT-PCR kit, and was followed by a second round of multiplex PCR, then size selection and purification. Libraries were sequenced paired-end with 100 bp reads on an Illumina HiSeq2000. Turning to the authors' computational methods: SOAPnuke was used to process the reads, removing any read that contained adapters or uncalled bases, had a mean Phred below 15, or lacked an exact match to the constant primer or identifier. High-quality paired reads were merged with COPE v1.2.5. Each unique nucleotide sequence was treated as a clonotype, and MiTCR v1.1 was used to align the clonotypes to the IMGT TRB V, D and J references. Only V-J combinations with frequency above 0.0001 were analysed, covering around 99% of repertoires. For each V-J combination, a TCR clonal expansion and chaos score was defined as the ratio of F50 clonal expansion to chaos observed in the TCRdist matrix. Features were reduced by Welch's t-statistics and random forest to some 13 V-J combinations, which fed a naive Bayes classifier. The Morisita-Horn index was used to measure how similar the thyroid and blood repertoires were. TCRdb applied fastp at Q25 and MiXCR to the public reads, then kept only in-frame beta chains. Rows matching on CDR3 protein sequence are summarized as one entry with the most common DNA and genes. TCRdb, not the authors, supplied the V and J calls. The sample includes 500,000 to 600,000 distinct CDR3 sequences, with 39% observed a single time. The top ten constitute roughly 4% of the sample.

Patients with hyperthyroidism were aged 18 to 65 years, had been newly diagnosed, and had a disease duration of less than 2 months. Anyone with other autoimmune diseases, uncontrolled infections, pregnancy or lactation was excluded from the study. Diagnosis was based on clinical symptoms, serum thyroxine, TRAb, thyroid ultrasound and orbital computed tomography. Trizol reagent was used to extract the total RNA, and its quality was then checked on an Agilent 2100 Bioanalyzer. With respect to this clonotype: It has no known antigen specificity. No base quality information exists; no much larger clone differs at one position.

The specimen sequenced was peripheral blood or thyroid tissue (not recorded which). The clonotype originates from an adult man with Graves' hyperthyroidism. The receptor chain draws on TRBV10-3 and TRBJ2-1, with 11 bases aligning to TRBD2. In nucleotides, the sequence is TGTGCCATCAGCCACCTAACTAGCGGGAGCGGCAATGAGCAGTTCTTC. Its translation reads: CAISHLTSGSGNEQFF.